The present entry profiles one TCR beta chain with its context. This CDR3 contains 14 residues. Between the trimmed V and J ends, which lost 2 bases and 6 bases, there was a span of 11 bases. Germline V CDR1 and CDR2: GTSNPN, SVGIG (reference sequence). Assay: immunoSEQ multiplex PCR; the TCRdb copy retains only in-frame clones and omits some. The table has 300,000 to 350,000 clones, roughly 87% seen once. The data originate from a study of blood T cell repertoires in COVID-19. The sequenced sample consisted of PBMCs or T cells enriched from blood (not recorded which). The clonotype originates from a woman aged 18-35 years who had recovered from COVID-19. The chain uses TRBV30 and TRBJ1-6; a weak D match, TRBD1 (6 bases). The CDR3 sequence: CAWSYRVGNSPLHF. In DNA, the CDR3 is TGTGCCTGGAGTTACAGGGTCGGTAATTCACCCCTCCACTTT.